A single TCR beta chain is shown here with its context. Authors' methods: The assay estimated nucleated cells by amplifying reference gene primers. TCRdb's table, derived via immunoSEQ multiplex PCR, lists solely in-frame clones and lacks some. For V, J and clone size, that table is used; D and trimming come from the DNA. The table records roughly 84,000 clones, 80% of them present only once. The data derive from a study of blood T cell repertoires in COVID-19. Study summary: Specimens from acute and convalescent COVID-19 originated in the United States, Italy and Spain. T cells, B-cell-depleted T cells, or PBMCs provided the cDNA or gDNA that served as material.

In germline, CDR1 is SGHTA, CDR2 FQGTGA. The CDR3 totals 15 residues. Trimming cost V 2 bases and J 6 bases; bases outside gene matches: 7. The chain is built from TRBV7-3 and TRBJ2-1; 7 positions agree with TRBD2. The receptor was isolated from a woman in her thirties or forties with active or convalescent COVID-19. Material: peripheral blood. CDR3: CASSLDSSGSNEQFF. Here the CDR3 DNA reads TGTGCCAGCAGCTTAGACTCTAGCGGCAGCAATGAGCAGTTCTTC.